The entry below describes one T cell receptor (beta chain). The V and J ends lost 6 bases and 8 bases respectively, with 13 bases between them. The CDR3 sequence is 12 residues long. In germline, CDR1 is MNHEY, CDR2 SVGAGI. These data originate in a study of Ad26.COV2.S vaccination and SARS-CoV-2 variants. Study-level information: Donor was one of the participants in the Ad26.COV2.S arm of the COV1001 trial. Each vaccinee took Ad26.COV2.S intramuscularly, once or twice 56 days apart.

Described treatment: 19 received Ad26.COV2.S at low or high dose, single or two shots; several received placebo; per-sample allocation not given. Specimen acquisition occurred on day 63 following the initial vaccine or placebo injection. Assay: immunoSEQ multiplex PCR; the TCRdb copy retains only in-frame clones and omits some. This sample has some 390,000 clones; approximately 89% occur once, and the top ten carry around 2%. The sequence came from a person between 18 and 59 years old who received the Ad26.COV2.S COVID-19 vaccine or a placebo. The source was peripheral blood, collected in a trial of Ad26.COV2.S vaccine versus placebo. The genes are TRBV6-5 and TRBJ1-2; no clear D. Written as DNA, the CDR3 is TGTGCCAGCAGCCAACAGACTGGCGGCTACACCTTC. As protein: CASSQQTGGYTF.